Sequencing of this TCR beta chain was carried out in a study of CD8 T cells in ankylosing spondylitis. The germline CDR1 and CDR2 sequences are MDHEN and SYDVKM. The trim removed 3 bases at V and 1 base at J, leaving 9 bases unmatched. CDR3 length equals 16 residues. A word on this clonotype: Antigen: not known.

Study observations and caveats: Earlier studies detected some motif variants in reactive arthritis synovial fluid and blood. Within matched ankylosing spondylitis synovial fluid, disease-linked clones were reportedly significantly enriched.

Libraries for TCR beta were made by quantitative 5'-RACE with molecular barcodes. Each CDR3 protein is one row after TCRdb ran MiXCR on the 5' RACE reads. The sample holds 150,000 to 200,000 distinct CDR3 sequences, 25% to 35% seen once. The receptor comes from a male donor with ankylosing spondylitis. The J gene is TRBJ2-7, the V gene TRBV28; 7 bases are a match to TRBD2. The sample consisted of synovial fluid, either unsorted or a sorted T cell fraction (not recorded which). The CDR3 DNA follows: TGTGCCAGCAGTTTTACCCTAGCGGATCTTTCCTACGAGCAGTACTTC. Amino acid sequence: CASSFTLADLSYEQYF. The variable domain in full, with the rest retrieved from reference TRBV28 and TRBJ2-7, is DVKVTQSSRYLVKRTGEKVFLECVQDMDHENMFWYRQDPGLGLRLIYFSYDVKMKEKGDIPEGYSVSREKKERFSLILESASTNQTSMYLCASSFTLADLSYEQYFGPGTRLTVT.